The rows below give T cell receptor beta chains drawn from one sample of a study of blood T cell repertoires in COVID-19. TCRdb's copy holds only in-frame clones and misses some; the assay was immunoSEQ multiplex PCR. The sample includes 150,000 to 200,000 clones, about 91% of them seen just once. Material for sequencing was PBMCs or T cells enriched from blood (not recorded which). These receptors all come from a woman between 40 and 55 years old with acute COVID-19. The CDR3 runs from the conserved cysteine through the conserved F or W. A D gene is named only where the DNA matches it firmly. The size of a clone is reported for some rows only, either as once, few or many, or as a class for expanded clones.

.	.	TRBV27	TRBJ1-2	CASALSPVVGYTF	TGTGCCAGCGCCCTCTCTCCAGTCGTAGGCTACACCTTC
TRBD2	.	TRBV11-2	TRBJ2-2	CASSHLGLADTGELFF	TGTGCCAGCAGCCACCTAGGACTAGCGGACACCGGGGAGCTGTTTTTT
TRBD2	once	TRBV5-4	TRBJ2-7	CASSLRTSGRYEQYF	TGTGCCAGCAGCTTGAGGACTAGCGGGAGGTACGAGCAGTACTTC
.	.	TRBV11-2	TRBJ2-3	CASSTRTDTQYF	TGTGCCAGCAGCACCCGGACAGATACGCAGTATTTT
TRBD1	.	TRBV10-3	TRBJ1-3	CAISPDRGGNTIYF	TGTGCCATCAGCCCGGACAGGGGTGGAAACACCATATATTTT
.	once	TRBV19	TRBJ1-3	CASSRDGSSGNTIYF	TGTGCCAGTAGCCGGGACGGGAGCTCTGGAAACACCATATATTTT
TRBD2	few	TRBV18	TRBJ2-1	CASSIPGGSYNEQFF	TGTGCCAGCTCAATTCCGGGGGGCTCCTACAATGAGCAGTTCTTC
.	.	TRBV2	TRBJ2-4	CASSAGAKNIQYF	TGTGCCAGCAGTGCCGGGGCCAAAAACATTCAGTACTTC
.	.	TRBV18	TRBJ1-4	CASSPFGVELFF	TGTGCCAGCTCACCATTCGGGGTAGAACTGTTTTTT
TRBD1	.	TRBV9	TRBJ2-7	CASSAGPGQGARSYEQYF	TGTGCCAGCAGCGCAGGACCGGGACAGGGGGCACGCTCCTACGAGCAGTACTTC
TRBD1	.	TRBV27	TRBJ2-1	CASSFYRTGDNEQFF	TGTGCCAGCAGTTTCTACAGGACAGGGGACAATGAGCAGTTCTTC
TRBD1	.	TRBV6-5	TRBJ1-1	CASGTGGNTEAFF	TGTGCCAGTGGGACAGGGGGCAACACTGAAGCTTTCTTT
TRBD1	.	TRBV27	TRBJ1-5	CASSPQGQGPIQPQHF	TGTGCCAGCAGTCCCCAGGGACAGGGGCCTATTCAGCCCCAGCATTTT
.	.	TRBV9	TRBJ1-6	CASSVSSSYNSPLHF	TGTGCCAGCAGCGTGAGCTCCTCCTATAATTCACCCCTCCACTTT
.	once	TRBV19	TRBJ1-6	CASSNLGTSPLHF	TGTGCCAGTAGCAACCTTGGCACATCACCCCTCCACTTT
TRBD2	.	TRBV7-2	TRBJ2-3	CASERGGFATDTQYF	TGTGCCAGCGAACGGGGGGGATTTGCGACAGATACGCAGTATTTT
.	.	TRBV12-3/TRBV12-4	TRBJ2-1	CASSSGNEQFF	TGTGCCAGCAGTTCAGGGAATGAGCAGTTCTTC
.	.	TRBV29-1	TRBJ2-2	CSVAQGGRPGELFF	TGCAGCGTTGCCCAGGGGGGTCGTCCCGGGGAGCTGTTTTTT
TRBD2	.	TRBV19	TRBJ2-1	CASSTGLAGVDEQFF	TGTGCCAGTAGTACCGGACTAGCGGGTGTTGATGAGCAGTTCTTC
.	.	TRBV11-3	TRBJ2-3	CASSSGASTDTQYF	TGTGCCAGCAGCTCGGGTGCTAGCACAGATACGCAGTATTTT
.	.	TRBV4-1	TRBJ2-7	CASSQDRGYEQYF	TGCGCCAGCAGCCAAGACAGGGGTTACGAGCAGTACTTC
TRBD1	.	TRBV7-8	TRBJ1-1	CASSLRLPTGGEAFF	TGTGCCAGCAGCTTACGGCTCCCAACAGGGGGTGAAGCTTTCTTT
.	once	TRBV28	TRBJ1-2	CASSFPGESFYGYTF	TGTGCCAGCAGTTTCCCAGGGGAATCCTTCTATGGCTACACCTTC
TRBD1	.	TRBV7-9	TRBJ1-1	CASSLTGATSEAFF	TGTGCCAGCAGCTTGACAGGGGCTACGTCTGAAGCTTTCTTT
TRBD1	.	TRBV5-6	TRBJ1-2	CASSRQGLDYGYTF	TGTGCCAGCAGCCGACAGGGGCTTGACTATGGCTACACCTTC
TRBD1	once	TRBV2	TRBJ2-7	CASRLQGASTYEQYF	TGTGCCAGCAGGTTACAGGGGGCTTCTACCTACGAGCAGTACTTC
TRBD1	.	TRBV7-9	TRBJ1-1	CASSLDQGDNTEAFF	TGTGCCAGCAGCTTAGACCAGGGGGATAACACTGAAGCTTTCTTT
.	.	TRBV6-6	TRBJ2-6	CASIGPDGTGANVLTF	TGTGCCAGCATCGGTCCTGACGGGACTGGGGCCAACGTCCTGACTTTC
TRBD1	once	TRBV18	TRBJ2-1	CASSPPGQGYNEQFF	TGTGCCAGCTCGCCCCCGGGACAGGGGTACAATGAGCAGTTCTTC
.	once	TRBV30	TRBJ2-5	CAWAGVRETQYF	TGTGCCTGGGCAGGGGTGAGAGAGACCCAGTACTTC
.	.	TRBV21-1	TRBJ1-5	CASSKKWTEVTNSNQPQHF	TGTGCCAGCAGCAAAAAATGGACAGAAGTTACTAATAGCAATCAGCCCCAGCATTTT
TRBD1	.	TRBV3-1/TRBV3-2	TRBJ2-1	CASSQDSWTGGKNEQFF	TGTGCCAGCAGCCAAGATTCCTGGACAGGGGGCAAGAATGAGCAGTTCTTC
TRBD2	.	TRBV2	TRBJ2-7	CASSPSGGLEQYF	TGTGCCAGCAGTCCCTCGGGAGGGCTGGAGCAGTACTTC